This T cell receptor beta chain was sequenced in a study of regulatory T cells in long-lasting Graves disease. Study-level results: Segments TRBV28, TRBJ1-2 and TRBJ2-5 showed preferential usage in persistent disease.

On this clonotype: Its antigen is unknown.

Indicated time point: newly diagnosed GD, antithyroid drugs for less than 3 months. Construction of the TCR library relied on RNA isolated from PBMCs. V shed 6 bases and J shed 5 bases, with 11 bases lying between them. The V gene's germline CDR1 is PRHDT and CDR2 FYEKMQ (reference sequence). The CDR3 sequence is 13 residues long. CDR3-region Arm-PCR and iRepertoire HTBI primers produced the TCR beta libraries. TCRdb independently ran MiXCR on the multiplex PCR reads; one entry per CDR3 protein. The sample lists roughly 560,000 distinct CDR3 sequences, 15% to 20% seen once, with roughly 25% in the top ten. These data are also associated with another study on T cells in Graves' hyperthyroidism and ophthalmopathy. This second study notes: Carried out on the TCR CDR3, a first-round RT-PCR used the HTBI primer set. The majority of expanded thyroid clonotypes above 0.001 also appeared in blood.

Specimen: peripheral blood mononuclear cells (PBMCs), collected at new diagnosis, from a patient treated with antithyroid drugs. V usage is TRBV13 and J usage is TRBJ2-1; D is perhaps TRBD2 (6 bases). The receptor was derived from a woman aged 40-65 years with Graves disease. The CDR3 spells CASRVGLNNEQFF. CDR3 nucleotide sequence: TGTGCCAGCAGGGTGGGACTTAACAATGAGCAGTTCTTC.